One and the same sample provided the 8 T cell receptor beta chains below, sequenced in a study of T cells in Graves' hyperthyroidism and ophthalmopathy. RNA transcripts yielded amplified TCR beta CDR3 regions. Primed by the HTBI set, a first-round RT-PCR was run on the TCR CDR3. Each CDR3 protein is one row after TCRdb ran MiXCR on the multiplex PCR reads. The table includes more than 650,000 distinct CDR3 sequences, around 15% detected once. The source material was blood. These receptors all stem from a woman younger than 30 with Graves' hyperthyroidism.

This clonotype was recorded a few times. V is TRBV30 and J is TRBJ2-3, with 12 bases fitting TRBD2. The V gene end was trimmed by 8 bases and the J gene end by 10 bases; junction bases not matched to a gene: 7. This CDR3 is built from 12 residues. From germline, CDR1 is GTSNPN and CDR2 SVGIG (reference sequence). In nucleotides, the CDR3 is TGTGCCATCCGACTAGCGGGAGAGGCGCAGTATTTT. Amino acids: CAIRLAGEAQYF.

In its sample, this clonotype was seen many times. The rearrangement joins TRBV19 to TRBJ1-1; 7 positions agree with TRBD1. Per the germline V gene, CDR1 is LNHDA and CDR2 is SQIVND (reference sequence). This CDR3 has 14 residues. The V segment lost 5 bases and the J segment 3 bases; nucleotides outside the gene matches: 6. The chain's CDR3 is CASSEGQQHTEAFF. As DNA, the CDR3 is TGTGCCAGTAGTGAGGGACAGCAACACACTGAAGCTTTCTTT.

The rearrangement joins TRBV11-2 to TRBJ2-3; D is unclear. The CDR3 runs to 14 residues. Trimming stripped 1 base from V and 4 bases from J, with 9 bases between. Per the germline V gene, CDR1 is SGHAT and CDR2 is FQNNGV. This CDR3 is CASSLVDSPDTQYF. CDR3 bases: TGTGCCAGCAGCTTAGTTGACTCCCCAGATACGCAGTATTTT.

CDR3 DNA: TGTGCCGGAGTAAAGGGAAGCACTGGGGCCAACGTCCTGACTTTC. It codes for CAGVKGSTGANVLTF. The chain carries TRBV7-9 and TRBJ2-6; no clear D gene. This CDR3 has 15 residues. V lost 11 bases and J lost 2, with 16 bases in between. The germline CDR1 and CDR2 sequences are SEHNR and FQNEAQ (reference sequence).

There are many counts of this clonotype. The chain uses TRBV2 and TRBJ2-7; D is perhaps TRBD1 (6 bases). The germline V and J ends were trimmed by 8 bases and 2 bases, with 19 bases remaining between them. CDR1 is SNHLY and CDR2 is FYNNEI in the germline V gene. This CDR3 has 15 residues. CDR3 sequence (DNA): TGTGCCAGCTCTACAGGGCAGGGGATTCCCTACGAGCAGTACTTC. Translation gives CASSTGQGIPYEQYF.

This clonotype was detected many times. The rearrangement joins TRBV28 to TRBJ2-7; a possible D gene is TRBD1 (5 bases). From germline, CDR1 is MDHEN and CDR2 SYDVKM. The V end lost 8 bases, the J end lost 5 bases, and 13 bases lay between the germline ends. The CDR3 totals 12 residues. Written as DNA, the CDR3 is TGTGCCAGCGTGAGCAGGGCTCACGAGCAGTACTTC. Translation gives CASVSRAHEQYF.

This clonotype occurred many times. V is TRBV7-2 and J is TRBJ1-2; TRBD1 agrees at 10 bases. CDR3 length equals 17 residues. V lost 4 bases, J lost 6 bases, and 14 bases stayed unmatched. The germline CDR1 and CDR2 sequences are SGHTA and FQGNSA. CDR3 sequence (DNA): TGTGCCAGCAGCTCGAGAGGGACAGGGGAGAAGGGGAATGGCTACACCTTC. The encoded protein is CASSSRGTGEKGNGYTF.

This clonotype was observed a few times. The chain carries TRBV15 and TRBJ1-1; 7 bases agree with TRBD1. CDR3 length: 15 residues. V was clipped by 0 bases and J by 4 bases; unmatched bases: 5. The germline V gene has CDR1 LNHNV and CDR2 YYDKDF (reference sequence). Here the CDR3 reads CATSRDPRGITEAFF. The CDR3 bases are TGTGCCACCAGCAGAGATCCCAGGGGGATCACTGAAGCTTTCTTT. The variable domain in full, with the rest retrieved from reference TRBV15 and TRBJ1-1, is DAMVIQNPRYQVTQFGKPVTLSCSQTLNHNVMYWYQQKSSQAPKLLFHYYDKDFNNEADTPDNFQSRRPNTSFCFLDIRSPGLGDTAMYLCATSRDPRGITEAFFGQGTRLTVV.